This is a list of T cell receptor beta chains from one sample in a study of regulatory T cells in long-lasting Graves disease. In TCRdb, the multiplex PCR reads were re-called with MiXCR into one record per CDR3 protein. The repertoire holds a few hundred thousand distinct CDR3 sequences, 20% to 30% seen once, with about a quarter in the top ten. The sample consisted of peripheral blood mononuclear cells (PBMCs), taken when the disease was refractory, from a patient treated with antithyroid drugs. The receptor set was obtained from a female donor with Graves disease. CDR3s include the opening cysteine and the closing phenylalanine or tryptophan. Fields, in order: V gene, J gene, D gene, clone size, CDR3 DNA, CDR3 protein. A D gene is named only where the DNA matches it firmly. Size values are once, few and many counts, or a class for expanded clones, and some rows have none.

V: TRBV6-1
J: TRBJ2-5
D: .
size: .
DNA: TGTGCCAGCAGACCCCACTCCGGGACCCAAGAGACCCAGTACTTC
CDR3: CASRPHSGTQETQYF

V: TRBV28
J: TRBJ1-4
D: TRBD1
size: .
DNA: TGTGCCAGCAGTCGCGGACCCGACAGGGACAGTGAAAAACTGTTTTTT
CDR3: CASSRGPDRDSEKLFF

V: TRBV7-9
J: TRBJ2-7
D: .
size: .
DNA: TGTGCCAGCAGCCCCCCTTTGGTCTACGAGCAGTACTTC
CDR3: CASSPPLVYEQYF

V: TRBV30
J: TRBJ1-1
D: .
size: few
DNA: TGTGCCTGGGACACAGGGAACACTGAAGCTTTCTTT
CDR3: CAWDTGNTEAFF

V: TRBV27
J: TRBJ1-6
D: .
size: .
DNA: TGTGCCAGCAGTTTTCAGGGCTTAAATAATTCACCCCTCCACTTT
CDR3: CASSFQGLNNSPLHF

V: TRBV27
J: TRBJ1-6
D: TRBD1
size: many
DNA: TGTGCCAGCAGTTTAGCGGGACAGGCTAATTCACCCCTCCACTTT
CDR3: CASSLAGQANSPLHF

V: TRBV28
J: TRBJ1-5
D: TRBD1
size: few
DNA: TGTGCCAGCAGTGGATTCAGGGGGGGCCAGCCCCAGCATTTT
CDR3: CASSGFRGGQPQHF

V: TRBV19
J: TRBJ2-7
D: .
size: few
DNA: TGTGCCAGTGGCTCTATAAGGTCCGAACAACCCTACGAGCAGTACTTC
CDR3: CASGSIRSEQPYEQYF

V: TRBV6-1
J: TRBJ2-7
D: TRBD2
size: many
DNA: TGTGCCAGCAGTGAAGAAACTAGCGGAGCATACGAGCAGTACTTC
CDR3: CASSEETSGAYEQYF

V: TRBV27
J: TRBJ1-3
D: .
size: .
DNA: TGTGCCAGCAGTGCGTACGGGATCGGAAACACCATATATTTT
CDR3: CASSAYGIGNTIYF

V: TRBV29-1
J: TRBJ2-7
D: TRBD2
size: few
DNA: TGCAGCGGAGGAGGGGAGGGTTTAAAGCAGTACTTC
CDR3: CSGGGEGLKQYF

V: TRBV28
J: TRBJ1-1
D: .
size: many
DNA: TGTGCCAGCACGCGGACACCTAACACTGAAGCTTTCTTT
CDR3: CASTRTPNTEAFF

V: TRBV20-1
J: TRBJ2-5
D: TRBD2
size: many
DNA: TGCAGTGCCCTTGGCGCGCTAGCGGGGCAATTACAGTACTTC
CDR3: CSALGALAGQLQYF

V: TRBV9
J: TRBJ2-5
D: TRBD2
size: .
DNA: TGTGCCAGCCCACAGGGCCTAGCGGGAGTAGAGACCCAGTACTTC
CDR3: CASPQGLAGVETQYF

V: TRBV20-1
J: TRBJ2-7
D: .
size: .
DNA: TGCAGTGCTAGGGTCCCCTCCTACGAGCAGTACTTC
CDR3: CSARVPSYEQYF

V: TRBV29-1
J: TRBJ1-2
D: TRBD1
size: many
DNA: TGCAGCGTTATCGGGACAGGGAACGAATATGGCTACACCTTC
CDR3: CSVIGTGNEYGYTF

V: TRBV2
J: TRBJ2-7
D: TRBD1
size: few
DNA: TGTGCCAGCAGTGGGACAGGGACCTCCTACGAGCAGTACTTC
CDR3: CASSGTGTSYEQYF

V: TRBV18
J: TRBJ1-1
D: TRBD1
size: .
DNA: TGTGCCAGCTCAGACACAGGGGGCCTAACTGAAGCTTTCTTT
CDR3: CASSDTGGLTEAFF